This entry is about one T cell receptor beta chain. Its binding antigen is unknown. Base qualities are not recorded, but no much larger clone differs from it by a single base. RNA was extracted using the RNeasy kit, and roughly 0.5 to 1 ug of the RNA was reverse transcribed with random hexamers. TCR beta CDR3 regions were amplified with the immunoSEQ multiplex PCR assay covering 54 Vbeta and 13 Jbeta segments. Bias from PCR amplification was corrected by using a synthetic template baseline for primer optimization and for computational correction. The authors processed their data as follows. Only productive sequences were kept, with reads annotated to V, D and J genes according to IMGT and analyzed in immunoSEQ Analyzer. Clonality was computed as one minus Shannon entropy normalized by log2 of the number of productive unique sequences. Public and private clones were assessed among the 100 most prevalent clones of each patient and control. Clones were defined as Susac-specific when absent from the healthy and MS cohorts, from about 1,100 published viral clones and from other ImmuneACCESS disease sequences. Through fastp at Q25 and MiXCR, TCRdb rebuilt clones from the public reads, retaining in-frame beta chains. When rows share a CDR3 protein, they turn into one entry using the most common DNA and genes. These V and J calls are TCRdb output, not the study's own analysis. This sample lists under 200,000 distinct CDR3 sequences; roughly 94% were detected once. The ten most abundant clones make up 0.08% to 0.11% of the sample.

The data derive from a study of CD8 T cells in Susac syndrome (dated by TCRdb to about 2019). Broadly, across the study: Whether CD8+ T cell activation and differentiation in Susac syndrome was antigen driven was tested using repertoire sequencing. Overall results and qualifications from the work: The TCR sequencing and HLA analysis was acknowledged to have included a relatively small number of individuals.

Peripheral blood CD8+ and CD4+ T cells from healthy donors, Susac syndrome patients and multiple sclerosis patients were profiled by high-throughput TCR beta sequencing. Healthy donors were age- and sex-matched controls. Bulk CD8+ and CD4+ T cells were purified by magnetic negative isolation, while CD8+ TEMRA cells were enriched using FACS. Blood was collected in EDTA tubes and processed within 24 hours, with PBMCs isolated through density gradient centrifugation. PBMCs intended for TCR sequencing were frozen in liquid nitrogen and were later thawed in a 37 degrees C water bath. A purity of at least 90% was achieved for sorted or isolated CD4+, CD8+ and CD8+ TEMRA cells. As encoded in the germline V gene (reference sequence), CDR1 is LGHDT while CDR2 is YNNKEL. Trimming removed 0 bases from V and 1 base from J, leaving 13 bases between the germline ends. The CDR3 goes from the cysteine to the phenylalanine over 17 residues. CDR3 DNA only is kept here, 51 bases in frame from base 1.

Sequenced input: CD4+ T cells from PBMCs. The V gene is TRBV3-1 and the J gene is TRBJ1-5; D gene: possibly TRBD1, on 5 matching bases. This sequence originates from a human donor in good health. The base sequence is TGTGCCAGCAGCCAAGAGGGTGGACGGGGGAGCAATCAGCCCCAGCATTTT. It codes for CASSQEGGRGSNQPQHF.